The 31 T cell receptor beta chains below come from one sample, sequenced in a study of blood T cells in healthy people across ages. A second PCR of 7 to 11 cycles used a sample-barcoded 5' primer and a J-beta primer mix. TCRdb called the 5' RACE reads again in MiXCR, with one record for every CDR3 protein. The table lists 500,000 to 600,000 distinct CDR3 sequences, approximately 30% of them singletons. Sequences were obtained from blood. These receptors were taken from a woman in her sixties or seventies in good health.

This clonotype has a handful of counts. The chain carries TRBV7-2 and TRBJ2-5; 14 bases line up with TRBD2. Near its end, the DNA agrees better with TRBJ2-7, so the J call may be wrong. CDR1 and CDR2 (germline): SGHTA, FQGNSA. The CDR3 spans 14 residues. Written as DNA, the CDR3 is TGTGCCAGCACCCGGACTAGCGGGGGGTACGAGCAGTACTTC. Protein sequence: CASTRTSGGYEQYF.

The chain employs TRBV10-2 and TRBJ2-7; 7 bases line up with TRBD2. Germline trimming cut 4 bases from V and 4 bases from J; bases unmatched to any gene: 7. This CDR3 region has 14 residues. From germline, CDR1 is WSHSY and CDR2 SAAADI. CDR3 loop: CASSVLGGGYEQYF. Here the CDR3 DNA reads TGCGCCAGCAGTGTGCTCGGCGGGGGATACGAGCAGTACTTC.

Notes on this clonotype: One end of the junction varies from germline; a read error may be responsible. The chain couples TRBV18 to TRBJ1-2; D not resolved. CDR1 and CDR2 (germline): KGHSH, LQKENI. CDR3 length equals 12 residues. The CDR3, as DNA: TGTGCCAGCCCACCACCTAACTATGGCTACACCTTC. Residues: CASPPPNYGYTF.

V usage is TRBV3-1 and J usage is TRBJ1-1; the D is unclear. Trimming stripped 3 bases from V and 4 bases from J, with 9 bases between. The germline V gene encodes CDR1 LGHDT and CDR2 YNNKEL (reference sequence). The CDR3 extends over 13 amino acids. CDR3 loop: CASSHDWGTEAFF. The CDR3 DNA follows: TGTGCCAGCAGCCATGACTGGGGCACTGAAGCTTTCTTT.

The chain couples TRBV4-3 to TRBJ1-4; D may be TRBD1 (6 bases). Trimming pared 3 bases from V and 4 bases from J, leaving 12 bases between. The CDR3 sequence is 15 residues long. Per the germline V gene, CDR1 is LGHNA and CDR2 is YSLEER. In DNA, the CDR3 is TGCGCCAGCAGCCATGACAGGCAGAATAATGAAAAACTGTTTTTT. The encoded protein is CASSHDRQNNEKLFF.

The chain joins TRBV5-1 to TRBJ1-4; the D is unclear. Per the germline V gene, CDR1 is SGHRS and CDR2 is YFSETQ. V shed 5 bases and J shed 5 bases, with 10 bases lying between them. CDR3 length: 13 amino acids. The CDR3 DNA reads TGCGCCAGCAGTGACGGGGAGAATGAAAAACTGTTTTTT. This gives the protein CASSDGENEKLFF.

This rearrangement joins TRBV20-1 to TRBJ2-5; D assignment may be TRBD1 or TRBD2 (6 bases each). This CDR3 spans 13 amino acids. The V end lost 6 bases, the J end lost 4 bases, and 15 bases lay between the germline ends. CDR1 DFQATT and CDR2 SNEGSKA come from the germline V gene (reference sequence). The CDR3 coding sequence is TGCAGTGCCCCGAAGGGGGGTAGAGAGACCCAGTACTTC. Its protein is CSAPKGGRETQYF.

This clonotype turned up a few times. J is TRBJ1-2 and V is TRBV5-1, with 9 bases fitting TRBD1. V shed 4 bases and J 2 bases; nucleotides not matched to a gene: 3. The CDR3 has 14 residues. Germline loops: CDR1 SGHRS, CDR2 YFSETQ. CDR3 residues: CASSKGQGNYGYTF. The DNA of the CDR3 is TGCGCCAGCAGCAAGGGACAGGGCAACTATGGCTACACCTTC.

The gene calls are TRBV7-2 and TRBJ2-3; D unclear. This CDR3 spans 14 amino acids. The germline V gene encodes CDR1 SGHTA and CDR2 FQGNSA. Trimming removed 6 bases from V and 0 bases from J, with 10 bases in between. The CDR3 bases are TGTGCCAGCAGACTCTCCTCTAGCACAGATACGCAGTATTTT. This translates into CASRLSSSTDTQYF.

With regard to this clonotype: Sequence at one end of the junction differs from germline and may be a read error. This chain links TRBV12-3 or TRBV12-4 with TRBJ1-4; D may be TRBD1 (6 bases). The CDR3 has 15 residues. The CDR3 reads CASSLGGANNEKLFF. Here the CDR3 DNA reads TGCGCCAGCAGTTTAGGGGGGGCTAATAATGAAAAACTGTTTTTT.

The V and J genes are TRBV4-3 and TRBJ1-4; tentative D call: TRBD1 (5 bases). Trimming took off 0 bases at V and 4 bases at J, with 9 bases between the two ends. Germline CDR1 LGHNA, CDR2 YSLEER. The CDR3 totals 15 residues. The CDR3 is CASSQEGHHNEKLFF. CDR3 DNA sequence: TGCGCCAGCAGCCAAGAAGGACATCATAATGAAAAACTGTTTTTT.

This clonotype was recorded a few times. The CDR3 reads CSASRGGSTDTQYF. The CDR3 DNA reads TGCAGTGCTAGCAGGGGTGGAAGCACAGATACGCAGTATTTT. The rearrangement joins TRBV20-1 to TRBJ2-3, with D possibly matching TRBD1 (6 bases). The V and J ends lost 3 bases and 0 bases respectively, with 10 bases between them. The CDR3 sequence is 14 residues long. The germline V gene has CDR1 DFQATT and CDR2 SNEGSKA (reference sequence).

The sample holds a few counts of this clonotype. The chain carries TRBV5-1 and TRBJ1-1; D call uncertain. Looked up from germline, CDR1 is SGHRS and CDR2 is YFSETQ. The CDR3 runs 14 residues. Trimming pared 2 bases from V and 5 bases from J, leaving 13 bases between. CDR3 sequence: CASSFLERNTEAFF. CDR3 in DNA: TGCGCCAGCAGCTTTTTGGAAAGGAATACTGAAGCTTTCTTT.

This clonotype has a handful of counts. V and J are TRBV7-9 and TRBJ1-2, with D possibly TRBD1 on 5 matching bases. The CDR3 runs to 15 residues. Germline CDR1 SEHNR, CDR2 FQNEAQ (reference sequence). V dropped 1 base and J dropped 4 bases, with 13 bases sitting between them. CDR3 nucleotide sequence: TGTGCCAGCAGCTTAGTAGAGGCAGGGTTCTATGGCTACACCTTC. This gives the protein CASSLVEAGFYGYTF.

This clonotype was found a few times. The CDR3 DNA follows: TGTGCCAGCAGTGCCAGACATGGCTACACCTTC. It translates to CASSARHGYTF. This rearrangement joins TRBV12-3 or TRBV12-4 to TRBJ1-2, with no clear D. The CDR3 contains 11 residues. Trimming pared 5 bases from V and 6 bases from J, leaving 7 bases between.

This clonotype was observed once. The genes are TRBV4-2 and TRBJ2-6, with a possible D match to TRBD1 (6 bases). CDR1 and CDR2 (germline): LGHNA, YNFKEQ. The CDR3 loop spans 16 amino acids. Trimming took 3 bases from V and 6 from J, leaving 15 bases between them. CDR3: CASSHRQDLTANVLTF. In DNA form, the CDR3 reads TGTGCCAGCAGCCACCGACAGGATCTCACGGCCAACGTCCTGACTTTC.

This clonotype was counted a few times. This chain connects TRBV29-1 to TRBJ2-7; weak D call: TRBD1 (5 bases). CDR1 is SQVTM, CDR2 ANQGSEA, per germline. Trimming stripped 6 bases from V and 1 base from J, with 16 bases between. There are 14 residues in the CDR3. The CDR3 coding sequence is TGCAGCGTCGTCAGGGCAAAGGCTTCCTACGAGCAGTACTTC. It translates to CSVVRAKASYEQYF.

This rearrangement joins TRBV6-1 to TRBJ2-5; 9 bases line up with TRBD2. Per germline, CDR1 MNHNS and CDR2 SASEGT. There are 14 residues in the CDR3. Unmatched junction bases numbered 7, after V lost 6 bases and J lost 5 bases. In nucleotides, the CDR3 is TGTGCCAGCAGGGGCGGGGGGGCTGCGGAGACCCAGTACTTC. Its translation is CASRGGGAAETQYF.

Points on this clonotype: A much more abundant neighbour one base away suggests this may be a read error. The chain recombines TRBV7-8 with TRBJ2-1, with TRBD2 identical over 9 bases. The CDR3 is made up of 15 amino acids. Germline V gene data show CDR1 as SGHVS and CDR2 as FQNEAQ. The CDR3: CASSTQGTSHNELFF. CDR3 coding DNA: TGTGCCAGCAGCACCCAAGGGACTAGCCACAATGAGCTGTTCTTC.

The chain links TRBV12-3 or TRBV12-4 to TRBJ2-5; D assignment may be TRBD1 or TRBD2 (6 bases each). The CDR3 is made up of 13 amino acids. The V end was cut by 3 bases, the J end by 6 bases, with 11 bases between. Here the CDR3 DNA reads TGTGCCAGCAGTTTCGGGGGCGTGAAGACCCAGTACTTC. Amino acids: CASSFGGVKTQYF.

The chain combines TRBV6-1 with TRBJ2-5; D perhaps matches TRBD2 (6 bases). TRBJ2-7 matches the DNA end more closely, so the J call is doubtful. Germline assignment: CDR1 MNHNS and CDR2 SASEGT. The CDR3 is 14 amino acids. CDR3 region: CASIFTGDLYEQYF. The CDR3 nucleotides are TGTGCCAGCATTTTTACGGGGGACCTCTACGAGCAGTACTTC.

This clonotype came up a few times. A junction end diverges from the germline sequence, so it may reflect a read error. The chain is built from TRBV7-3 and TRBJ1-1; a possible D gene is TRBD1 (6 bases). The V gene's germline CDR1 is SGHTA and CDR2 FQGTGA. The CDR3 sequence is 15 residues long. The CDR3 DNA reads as TGTGCCGGCAGCTTAAGGGACACCCGGAACACTGAAGCTTTCTTT. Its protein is CAGSLRDTRNTEAFF. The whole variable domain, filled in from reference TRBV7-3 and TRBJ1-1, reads GAGVSQTPSNKVTEKGKYVELRCDPISGHTALYWYRQSLGQGPEFLIYFQGTGAADDSGLPNDRFFAVRPEGSVSTLKIQRTERGDSAVYLCAGSLRDTRNTEAFFGQGTRLTVV.

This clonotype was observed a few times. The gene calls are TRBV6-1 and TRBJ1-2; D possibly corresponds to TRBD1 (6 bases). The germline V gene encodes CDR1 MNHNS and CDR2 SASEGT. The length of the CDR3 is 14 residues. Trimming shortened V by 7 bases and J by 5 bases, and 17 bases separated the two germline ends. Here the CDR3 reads CASNTGTTTYGYTF. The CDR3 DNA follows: TGTGCCAGCAACACCGGGACAACAACTTATGGCTACACCTTC.

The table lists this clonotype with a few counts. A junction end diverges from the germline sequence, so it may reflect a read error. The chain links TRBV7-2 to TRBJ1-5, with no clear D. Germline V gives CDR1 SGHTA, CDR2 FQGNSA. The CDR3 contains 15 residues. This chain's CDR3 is CASSLAKGMGQPQHF. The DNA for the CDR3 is TGTGCCAGCAGCCTAGCGAAGGGTATGGGACAGCCCCAGCATTTT.

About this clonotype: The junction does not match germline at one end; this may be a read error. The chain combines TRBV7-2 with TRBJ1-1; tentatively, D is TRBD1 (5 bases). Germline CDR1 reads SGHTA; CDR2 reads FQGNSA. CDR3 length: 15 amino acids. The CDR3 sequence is CASSPAGTLNAEAFF. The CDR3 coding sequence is TGTGCCAGCAGCCCTGCCGGGACTTTGAACGCTGAAGCTTTCTTT.

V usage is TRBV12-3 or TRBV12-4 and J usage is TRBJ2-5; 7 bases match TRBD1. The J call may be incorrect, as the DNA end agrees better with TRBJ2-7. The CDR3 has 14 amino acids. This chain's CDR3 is CASSRTGDSYEQYF. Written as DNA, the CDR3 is TGTGCCAGCAGCAGGACAGGAGACTCCTACGAGCAGTACTTC.

CDR3 amino acids: CASSLAGSSTGELFF. For the CDR3, the DNA is TGCGCCAGCAGCTTGGCAGGGTCTAGCACCGGGGAGCTGTTTTTT. This chain connects TRBV5-1 to TRBJ2-2; a weak D match, TRBD1 (5 bases). Germline V gives CDR1 SGHRS, CDR2 YFSETQ. The V gene lost 0 bases and the J gene lost 4 bases, with 10 bases spanning the gap. The CDR3 is made up of 15 amino acids.

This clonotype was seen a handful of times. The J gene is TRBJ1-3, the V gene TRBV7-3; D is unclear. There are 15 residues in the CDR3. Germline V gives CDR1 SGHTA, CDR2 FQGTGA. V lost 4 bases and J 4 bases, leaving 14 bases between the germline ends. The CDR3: CASSSGHGLGNTIYF. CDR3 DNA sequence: TGTGCCAGCAGCTCTGGTCACGGGCTCGGAAACACCATATATTTT.

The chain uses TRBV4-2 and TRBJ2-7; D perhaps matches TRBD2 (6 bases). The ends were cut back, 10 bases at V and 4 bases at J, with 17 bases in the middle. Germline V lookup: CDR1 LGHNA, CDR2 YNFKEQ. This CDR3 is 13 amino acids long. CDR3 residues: CATSTGGKYEQYF. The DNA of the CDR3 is TGTGCCACTTCAACTGGGGGGAAGTACGAGCAGTACTTC.

CDR3 in DNA: TGTGCCAGCAGCTTGTCGAAAAGCGGGGCCTACAATGAGCAGTTCTTC. It encodes CASSLSKSGAYNEQFF. The V call is TRBV7-9, the J call TRBJ2-1, with 7 bases that match TRBD2. The CDR3 covers 16 residues. V shed 3 bases, J shed 2 bases, and the junction held 7 bases outside the gene matches. Germline V gives CDR1 SEHNR, CDR2 FQNEAQ (reference sequence).

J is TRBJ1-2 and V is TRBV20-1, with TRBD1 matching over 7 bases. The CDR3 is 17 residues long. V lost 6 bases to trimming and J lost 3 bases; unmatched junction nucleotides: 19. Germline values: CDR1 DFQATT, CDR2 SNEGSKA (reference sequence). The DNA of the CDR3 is TGCAGTGCCCCGCCGGGACAGAATTCCCCACGCGACTATGGCTACACCTTC. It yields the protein CSAPPGQNSPRDYGYTF.